The entry that follows covers one TCR beta chain sequence. Its antigen is currently not known. Nothing much larger sits one base from this clone, and base qualities are not available. The library relied on PCR. Instrument on record: Illumina HiSeq 2500. Unique molecular identifiers were incorporated into TCR beta cDNA libraries to reduce PCR and sequencing biases. Per 1 to 10 million input T cells, some 500,000 cDNA molecules were obtained, such that each molecule approximated one T cell. The same protocol used for the earlier healthy control dataset was applied to prepare and sequence the patient libraries. Samples belonging to the same batch were prepared together, multiplexed and sequenced on a shared HiSeq lane. The authors' analysis ran thus. MIGEC was used to process the raw barcoded reads, and molecular identifier groups with only a single read were discarded before consensus assembly and CDR3 extraction. Clonotype tables were post-analysed with VDJtools, and diversity was normalized by down-sampling all datasets to the smallest sample size. Repertoire overlap clustering matched CDR3 amino acid but not nucleotide sequences to correct batch-related cross-sample contamination. TCRdb reworked the public reads: Q25 trimming with fastp, MiXCR clone assembly, productive beta chains retained. For every CDR3 protein sequence, its rows merge into one entry that carries the most common genes and DNA. TCRdb's processing, not the authors', yielded these V and J calls. This sample gives under 650,000 distinct CDR3 sequences in total; 40% to 50% of them show up just once. The ten largest clones add up to more than 1.5% of the sample.

TCR beta repertoires were profiled from peripheral blood of approximately 13 young patients with multiple sclerosis to demonstrate the VDJtools post-analysis software. The multiple sclerosis patients were children and adolescents between roughly 6 and 17 years of age. The data derive from a study of post-analysis software for immune sequencing data (dated by TCRdb to 2013 to 2016). Regarding the complete study: Recorded disease courses included relapsing-remitting, secondary progressive and progressive-relapsing multiple sclerosis, with some patients lacking subtype annotation. Patient repertoires were compared against 10 to 12 previously published healthy control repertoires from donors aged 6 to 25 years. A subset of samples was prepared in parallel using single-end sample barcoding, then pooled and co-amplified after Illumina adapter ligation.

For this chain, trimming is 2 bases at the V end and 8 bases at the J end, and the number of junction bases without a gene match is 11. The CDR3, cysteine through phenylalanine, is 16 amino acids long. The CDR3 DNA has 48 bases and is translated from base 1. From the germline V gene (reference sequence), CDR1 is MNHEY and CDR2 is SMNVEV. The paper as a whole reports these results and caveats: The control group was slightly older than the multiple sclerosis patient group. Strong co-clustering of samples prepared in the same batch was shown by direct clustering with F measure, prompting a batch-effect correction. Multiple sclerosis patients had significantly lower normalized Chao1 diversity than controls, a result that suggests substantial peripheral T-cell clonal expansion. Patients showed significantly higher frequencies than controls for five TRBV segments, among them TRBV5-6, TRBV5-1 and TRBV20-1.

The receptor was isolated from a girl aged 10 to 17 with multiple sclerosis. Recombination linked TRBV27 to TRBJ2-1, and TRBD1 matches 8 of the central bases. The sequencing sample was made of blood. The base sequence is TGTGCCAGCAGTTTAGACAGGGGTGGGTTTCTGGATGAGCAGTTCTTC. Its coded protein is CASSLDRGGFLDEQFF.